This T cell receptor beta chain was documented in a study of T cell clusters in autoimmune cytopenias. This CDR3 spans 13 amino acids. Germline CDR1 and CDR2: LNHDA and SQIVND (reference sequence). This clonotype shows up as medium-sized (0.01 to 0.1%) by frequency. Tens of thousands of genome equivalents of blood DNA were amplified for TRB. TRB rearrangements were amplified by touch-down multiplex PCR with mixed TRB-A/B primers. TCRdb reprocessed the multiplex PCR reads, keeping one entry per CDR3 protein, no DNA. The sample table includes roughly 16,000 distinct CDR3 sequences. These same records also appear under a second study, on T cell repertoires in aging, cancer and after chemotherapy. That work contributes: Around 10 million TCR reads were in the whole dataset. In healthy donors, age-related TCR diversity loss mainly reflected lost richness.

Sequencing was carried out using peripheral blood. The chain uses TRBV19 and TRBJ2-2; TCRdb outputs TRBD2, but without DNA this stays unchecked. This clonotype was sampled from a human donor in good health. The CDR3 loop is CATRLAGLRELFF. The variable domain in full, with the rest retrieved from reference TRBV19 and TRBJ2-2, is DGGITQSPKYLFRKEGQNVTLSCEQNLNHDAMYWYRQDPGQGLRLIYYSQIVNDFQKGDIAEGYSVSREKKESFPLTVTSAQKNPTAFYLCATRLAGLRELFFGEGSRLTVL.